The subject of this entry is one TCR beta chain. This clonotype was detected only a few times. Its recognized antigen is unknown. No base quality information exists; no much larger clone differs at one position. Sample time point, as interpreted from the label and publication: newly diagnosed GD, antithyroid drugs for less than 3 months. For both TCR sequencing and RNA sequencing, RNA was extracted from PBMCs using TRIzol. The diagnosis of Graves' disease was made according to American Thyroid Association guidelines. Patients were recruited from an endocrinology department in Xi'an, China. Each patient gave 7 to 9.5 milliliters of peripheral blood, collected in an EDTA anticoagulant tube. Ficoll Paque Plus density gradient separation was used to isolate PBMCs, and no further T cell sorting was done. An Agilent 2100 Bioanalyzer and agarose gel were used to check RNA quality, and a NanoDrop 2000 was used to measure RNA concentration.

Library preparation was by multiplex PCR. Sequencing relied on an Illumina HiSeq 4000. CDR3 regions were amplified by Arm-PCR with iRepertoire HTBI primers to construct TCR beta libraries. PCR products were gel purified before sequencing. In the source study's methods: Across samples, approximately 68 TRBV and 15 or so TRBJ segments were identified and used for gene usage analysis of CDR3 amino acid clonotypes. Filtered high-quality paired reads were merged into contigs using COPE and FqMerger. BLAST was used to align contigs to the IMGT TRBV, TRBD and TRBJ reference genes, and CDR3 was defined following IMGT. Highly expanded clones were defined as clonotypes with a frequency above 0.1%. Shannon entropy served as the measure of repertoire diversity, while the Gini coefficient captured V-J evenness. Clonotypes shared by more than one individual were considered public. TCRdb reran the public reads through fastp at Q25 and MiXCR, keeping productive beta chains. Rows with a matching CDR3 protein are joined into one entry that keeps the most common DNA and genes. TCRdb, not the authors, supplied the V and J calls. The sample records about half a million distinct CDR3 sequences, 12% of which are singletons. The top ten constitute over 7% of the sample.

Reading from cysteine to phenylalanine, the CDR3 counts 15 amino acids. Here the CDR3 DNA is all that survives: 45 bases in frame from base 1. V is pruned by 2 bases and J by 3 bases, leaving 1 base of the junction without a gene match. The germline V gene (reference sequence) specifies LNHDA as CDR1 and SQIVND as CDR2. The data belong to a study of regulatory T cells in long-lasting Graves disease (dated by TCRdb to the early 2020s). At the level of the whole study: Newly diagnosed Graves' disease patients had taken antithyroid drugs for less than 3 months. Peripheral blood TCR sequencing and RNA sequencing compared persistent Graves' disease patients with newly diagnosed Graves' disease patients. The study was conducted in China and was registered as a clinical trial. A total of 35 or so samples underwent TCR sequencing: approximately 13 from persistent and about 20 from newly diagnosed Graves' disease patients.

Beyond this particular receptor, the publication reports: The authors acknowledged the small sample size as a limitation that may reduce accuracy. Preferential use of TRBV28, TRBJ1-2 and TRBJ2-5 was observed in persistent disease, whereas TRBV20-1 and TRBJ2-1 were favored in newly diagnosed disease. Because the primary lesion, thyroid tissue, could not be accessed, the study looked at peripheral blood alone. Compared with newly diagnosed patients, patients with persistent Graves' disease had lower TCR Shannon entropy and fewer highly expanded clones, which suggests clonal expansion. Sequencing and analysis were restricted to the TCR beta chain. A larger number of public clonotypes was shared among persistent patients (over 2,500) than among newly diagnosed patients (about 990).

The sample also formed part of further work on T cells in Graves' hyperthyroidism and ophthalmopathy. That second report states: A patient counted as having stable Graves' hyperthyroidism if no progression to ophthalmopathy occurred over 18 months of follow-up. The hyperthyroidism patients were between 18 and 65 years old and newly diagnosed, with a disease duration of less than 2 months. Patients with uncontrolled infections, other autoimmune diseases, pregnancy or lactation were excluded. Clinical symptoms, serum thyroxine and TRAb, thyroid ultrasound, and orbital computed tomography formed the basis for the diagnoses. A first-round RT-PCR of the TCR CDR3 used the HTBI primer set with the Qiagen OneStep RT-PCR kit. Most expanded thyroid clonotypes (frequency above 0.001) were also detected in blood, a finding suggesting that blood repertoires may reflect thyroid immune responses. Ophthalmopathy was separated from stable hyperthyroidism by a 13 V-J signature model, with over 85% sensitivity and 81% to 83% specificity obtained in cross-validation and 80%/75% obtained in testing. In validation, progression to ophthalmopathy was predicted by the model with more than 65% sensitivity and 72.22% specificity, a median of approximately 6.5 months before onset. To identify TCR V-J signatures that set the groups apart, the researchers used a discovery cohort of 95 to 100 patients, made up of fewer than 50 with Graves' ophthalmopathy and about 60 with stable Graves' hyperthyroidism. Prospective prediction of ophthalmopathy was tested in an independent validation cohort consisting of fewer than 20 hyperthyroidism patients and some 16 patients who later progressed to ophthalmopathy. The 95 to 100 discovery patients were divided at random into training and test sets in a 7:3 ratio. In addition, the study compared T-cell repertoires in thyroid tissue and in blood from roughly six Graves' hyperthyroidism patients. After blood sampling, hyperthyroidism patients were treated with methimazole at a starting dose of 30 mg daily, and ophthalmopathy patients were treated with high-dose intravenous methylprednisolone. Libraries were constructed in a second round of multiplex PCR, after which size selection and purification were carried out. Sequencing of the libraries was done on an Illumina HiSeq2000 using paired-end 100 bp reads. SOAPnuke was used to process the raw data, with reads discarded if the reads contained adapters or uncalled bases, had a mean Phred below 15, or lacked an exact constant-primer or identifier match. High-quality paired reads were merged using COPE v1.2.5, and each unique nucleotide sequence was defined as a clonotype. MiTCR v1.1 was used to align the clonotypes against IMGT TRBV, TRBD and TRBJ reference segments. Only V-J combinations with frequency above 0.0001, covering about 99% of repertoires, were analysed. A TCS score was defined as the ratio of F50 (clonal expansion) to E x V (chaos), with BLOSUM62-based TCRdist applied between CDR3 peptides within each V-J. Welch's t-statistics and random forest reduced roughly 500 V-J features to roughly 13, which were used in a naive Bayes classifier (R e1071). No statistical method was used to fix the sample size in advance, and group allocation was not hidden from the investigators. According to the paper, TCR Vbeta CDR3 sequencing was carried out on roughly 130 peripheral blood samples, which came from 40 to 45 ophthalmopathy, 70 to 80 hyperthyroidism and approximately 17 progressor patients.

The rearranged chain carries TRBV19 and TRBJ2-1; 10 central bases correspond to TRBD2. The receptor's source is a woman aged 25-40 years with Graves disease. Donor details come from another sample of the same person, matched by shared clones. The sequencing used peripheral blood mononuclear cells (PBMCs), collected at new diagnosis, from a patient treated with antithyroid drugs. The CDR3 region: CASSIRTSGYNEQFF. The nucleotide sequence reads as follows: TGTGCCAGTAGTATAAGGACTAGCGGCTACAATGAGCAGTTCTTC.